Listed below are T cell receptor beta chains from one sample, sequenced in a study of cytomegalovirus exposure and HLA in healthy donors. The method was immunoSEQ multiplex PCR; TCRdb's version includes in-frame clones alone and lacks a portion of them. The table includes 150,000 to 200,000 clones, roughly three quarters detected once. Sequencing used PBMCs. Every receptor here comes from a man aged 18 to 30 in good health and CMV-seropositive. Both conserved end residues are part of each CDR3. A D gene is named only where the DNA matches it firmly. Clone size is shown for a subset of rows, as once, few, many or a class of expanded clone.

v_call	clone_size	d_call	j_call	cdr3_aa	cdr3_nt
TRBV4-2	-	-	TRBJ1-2	CASSQGSVANYGYTF	TGTGCCAGCAGCCAAGGGAGTGTTGCTAACTATGGCTACACCTTC
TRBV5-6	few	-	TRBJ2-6	CASSPGVAANVLTF	TGTGCCAGCAGCCCTGGTGTGGCCGCCAACGTCCTGACTTTC
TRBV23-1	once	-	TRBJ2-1	CASVMADYNEQFF	TGCGCCAGCGTAATGGCAGACTACAATGAGCAGTTCTTC
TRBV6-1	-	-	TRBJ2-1	CASSEERSLGEQFF	TGTGCCAGCAGTGAAGAGAGGTCCCTCGGGGAGCAGTTCTTC
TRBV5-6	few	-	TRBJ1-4	CASSLLVQGDEKLFF	TGTGCCAGCAGCTTGCTGGTACAGGGAGATGAAAAACTGTTTTTT
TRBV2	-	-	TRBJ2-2	CASSEERGNTGELFF	TGTGCCAGCAGTGAAGAAAGGGGGAACACCGGGGAGCTGTTTTTT
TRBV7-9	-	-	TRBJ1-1	CASSLAGTGDTEAFF	TGTGCCAGCAGCTTAGCAGGGACGGGGGATACTGAAGCTTTCTTT
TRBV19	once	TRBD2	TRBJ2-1	CASSIEGTSGYNEQFF	TGTGCCAGTAGTATAGAGGGGACTAGCGGCTACAATGAGCAGTTCTTC
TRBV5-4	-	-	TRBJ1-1	CAIQWRTEVPEAFF	TGTGCCATCCAGTGGAGGACAGAGGTCCCTGAAGCTTTCTTT
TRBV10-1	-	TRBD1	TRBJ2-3	CASSRGTSDTQYF	TGCGCCAGCAGCAGGGGGACCTCGGATACGCAGTATTTT
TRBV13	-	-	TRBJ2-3	CASSWGERGFPDTQYF	TGTGCCAGCAGCTGGGGGGAACGGGGGTTTCCAGATACGCAGTATTTT
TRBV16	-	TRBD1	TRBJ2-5	CASSQSRQGVRETQYF	TGTGCCAGCAGCCAATCGAGACAGGGGGTAAGGGAGACCCAGTACTTC
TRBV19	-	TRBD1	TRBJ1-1	CASKTGPATEAFF	TGTGCCAGTAAGACAGGGCCGGCCACTGAAGCTTTCTTT
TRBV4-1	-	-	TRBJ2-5	CASSQVDGRGYSQETQYF	TGCGCCAGCAGCCAAGTAGATGGGCGGGGCTACAGCCAAGAGACCCAGTACTTC
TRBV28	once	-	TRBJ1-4	CASSLSGGTNEKLFF	TGTGCCAGCAGTCTATCGGGGGGGACTAATGAAAAACTGTTTTTT
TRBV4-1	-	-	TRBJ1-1	CASSQDIAGGNTEAFF	TGCGCCAGCAGCCAAGATATCGCCGGAGGAAACACTGAAGCTTTCTTT
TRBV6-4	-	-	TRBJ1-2	CASNDGYGSAYGYTF	TGTGCCAGCAACGACGGGTATGGGTCAGCCTATGGCTACACCTTC
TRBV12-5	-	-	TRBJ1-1	CASGFQAEGGWRSTEAFF	TGTGCTAGTGGTTTCCAGGCGGAAGGTGGTTGGAGGTCGACTGAAGCTTTCTTT
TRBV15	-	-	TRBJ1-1	CATSRAGNTEAFF	TGTGCCACCAGCAGAGCAGGGAACACTGAAGCTTTCTTT
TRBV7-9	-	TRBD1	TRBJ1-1	CASSLAQGATEAFF	TGTGCCAGCAGCTTGGCGCAGGGGGCCACTGAAGCTTTCTTT
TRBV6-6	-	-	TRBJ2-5	CATQGNGGPETQYF	TGTGCCACCCAGGGTAACGGGGGTCCAGAGACCCAGTACTTC
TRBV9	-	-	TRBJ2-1	CASSALSVVANEQFF	TGTGCCAGCAGCGCCCTTTCCGTGGTAGCCAATGAGCAGTTCTTC
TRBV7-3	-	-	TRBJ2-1	CASSPRRGEQFF	TGTGCCAGCAGCCCCAGGAGGGGTGAGCAGTTCTTC
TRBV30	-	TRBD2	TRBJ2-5	CAWSRLAGKETQYF	TGTGCCTGGAGCCGTCTAGCGGGGAAAGAGACCCAGTACTTC
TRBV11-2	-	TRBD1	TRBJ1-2	CASSPTRDSDNYGYTF	TGTGCCAGCAGCCCCACCAGGGACAGTGATAACTATGGCTACACCTTC
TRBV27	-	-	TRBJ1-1	CASSLSRGTEAFF	TGTGCCAGCAGTCTTAGCAGGGGTACTGAAGCTTTCTTT
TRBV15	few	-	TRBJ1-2	CATSGGRNYGYTF	TGTGCCACCAGCGGAGGTAGAAACTATGGCTACACCTTC
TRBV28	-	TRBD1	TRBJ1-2	CASRDRGGIYGYTF	TGTGCCAGCAGGGACAGGGGGGGCATCTATGGCTACACCTTC
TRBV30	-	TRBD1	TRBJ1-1	CAWNPLQGGNTEAFF	TGTGCCTGGAACCCCTTACAGGGGGGGAACACTGAAGCTTTCTTT
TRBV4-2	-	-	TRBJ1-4	CASSQDQGEKLFF	TGTGCCAGCAGCCAAGATCAGGGAGAAAAACTGTTTTTT
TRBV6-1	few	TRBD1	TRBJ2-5	CASSPGGGQETQYF	TGTGCCAGCAGCCCAGGGGGCGGCCAAGAGACCCAGTACTTC
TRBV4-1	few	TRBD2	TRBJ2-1	CASSHLGLAGGRSSYNEQFF	TGCGCCAGCAGCCACCTGGGACTAGCGGGGGGGCGGAGCTCCTACAATGAGCAGTTCTTC
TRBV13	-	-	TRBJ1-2	CASSLDLYGYTF	TGTGCCAGCAGCTTAGACTTGTATGGCTACACCTTC
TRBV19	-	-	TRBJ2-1	CASSILGAKAYNEQFF	TGTGCCAGTAGTATTCTAGGGGCAAAGGCCTACAATGAGCAGTTCTTC
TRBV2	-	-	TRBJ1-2	CASRLHAGGYTF	TGTGCCAGCAGATTACATGCGGGGGGCTACACCTTC
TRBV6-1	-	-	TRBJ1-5	CASSETLEAPQPQHF	TGTGCCAGCAGTGAAACTTTAGAAGCCCCTCAGCCCCAGCATTTT
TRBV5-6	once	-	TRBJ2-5	CASRDGVGAETQYF	TGTGCCAGCAGGGATGGGGTGGGGGCGGAGACCCAGTACTTC
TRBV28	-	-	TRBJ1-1	CASSLIKTGNTEAFF	TGTGCCAGCAGTTTAATCAAGACAGGGAACACTGAAGCTTTCTTT
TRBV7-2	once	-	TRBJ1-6	CASGLGNSPLHF	TGTGCCAGTGGGCTGGGTAATTCACCCCTCCACTTT
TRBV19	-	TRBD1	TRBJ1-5	CASSYDRGQPQHF	TGTGCCAGTTCATACGACAGGGGACAGCCCCAGCATTTT
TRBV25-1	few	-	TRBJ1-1	CASSPGQNEAFF	TGTGCCAGCAGCCCTGGACAGAATGAAGCTTTCTTT
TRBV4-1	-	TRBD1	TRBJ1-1	CASSYGRGRGNTEAFF	TGCGCCAGCAGCTATGGCAGGGGGCGAGGGAACACTGAAGCTTTCTTT
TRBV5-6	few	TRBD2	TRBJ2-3	CASSLVAGTLRDTQYF	TGTGCCAGCAGCTTGGTAGCGGGGACTTTGCGAGATACGCAGTATTTT